This TCR beta chain was obtained from a study of blood T cell repertoires in COVID-19. Trimming pared 4 bases from V and 13 bases from J, leaving 23 bases between. Germline V lookup: CDR1 SGDLS, CDR2 YYNGEE. This CDR3 region has 14 residues. Only in-frame clones appear in the TCRdb table, and some are missing; sequencing was by immunoSEQ multiplex PCR. The sample has approximately 180,000 clones; more than 75% are singletons. This clone is a singleton in its sample. The material sequenced was PBMCs or T cells enriched from blood (not recorded which). This TCR derives from a human donor with acute COVID-19. The donor label of this sample is uncertain. V is TRBV9 and J is TRBJ1-1, with D unresolved. The CDR3 coding sequence is TGTGCCAGCAGCTTCTCAGGCCGAAGTCCTGAGCTTTTCTTT. It specifies CASSFSGRSPELFF. The full variable domain, in which reference TRBV9 and TRBJ1-1 provide the parts outside the CDR3, is DSGVTQTPKHLITATGQRVTLRCSPRSGDLSVYWYQQSLDQGLQFLIQYYNGEERAKGNILERFSAQQFPDLHSELNLSSLELGDSALYFCASSFSGRSPELFFGQGTRLTVV.